The following is a T cell receptor (beta chain) sequence with its context. The sample originates from a study of cytomegalovirus exposure and HLA in healthy donors. Donors sampled were nominally healthy, though unrecorded immune exposures were likely. The CDR3 sequence is 13 residues long. The V end lost 3 bases, the J end lost 4 bases, and 9 bases lay between the germline ends. Germline V gene lookup returns CDR1 LNHDA and CDR2 SQIVND (reference sequence). Primers for the PCR totalled 60 Vbeta and 13 Jbeta. Generated by immunoSEQ multiplex PCR, the TCRdb table keeps only in-frame clones and is missing some. The sample consists of 150,000 or so clones, about three quarters of them appearing once.

What was sequenced was PBMCs. The clonotype was recovered from a woman aged 40 to 49 in good health and CMV-seronegative. The chain recombines TRBV19 with TRBJ1-2; D is unclear. The CDR3 DNA is TGTGCCAGTAGTATCGGTCCAGGCTATGGCTACACCTTC. Its translation: CASSIGPGYGYTF.